This T cell receptor (beta chain) was recorded in a study of neurological immune-mediated disorders. The cDNA was generated through 5'RACE incorporating 10-nucleotide random UMIs. TCRdb used MiXCR to reprocess the 5' RACE reads, holding one entry per CDR3 protein. The table includes 50,000 to 75,000 distinct CDR3 sequences, approximately 3.7% detected once. This clonotype appeared many times. Its antigen is unidentified. Study results and caveats: No CDR3 amino acid sequences recurred among expanded clones across subjects, suggesting private repertoires in all groups. The highest TCR clonal expansion occurred in HTLV-1-associated myelopathy; multiple sclerosis fell below healthy controls.

The ends were cut back, 0 bases at V and 3 bases at J, with 4 bases in the middle. The CDR3 covers 13 residues. CDR1 is SGHRS and CDR2 is YFSETQ in the germline V gene. This TCR came from a man aged 45-65 years with multiple sclerosis. Sequencing used PBMCs. This chain uses TRBV5-1 with TRBJ1-3; D ambiguous. This chain's CDR3 is CASSLDIGNTIYF. The CDR3 bases are TGCGCCAGCAGCTTGGACATTGGAAACACCATATATTTT.